This is a list of T cell receptor beta chains from one sample in a study of shared clonotypes between healthy human individuals. TCRdb keeps only in-frame clones here, not all; method: immunoSEQ multiplex PCR. Of about 1.5 million clones in the sample, nearly 99% were seen once. The material sequenced was naive CD4+ T cells sorted from blood. The receptor set was obtained from a man aged 25-45 years in good health. Both conserved end residues are part of each CDR3. Fields, in order: CDR3 protein, CDR3 DNA, clone size, D gene, J gene, V gene. D genes are given only for firm matches. The size field is filled for only some rows; it gives once, few, many or a size class.

CASSLRKGLVSYEQYF	TGTGCCAGCAGCTTACGAAAGGGACTAGTCTCCTACGAGCAGTACTTC	.	TRBD2	TRBJ2-7	TRBV7-2
CASSLVVTGITYNEQFF	TGTGCCAGCAGCTTGGTGGTCACGGGTATTACCTACAATGAGCAGTTCTTC	.	.	TRBJ2-1	TRBV5-5
CASSLSSIQGRSVNYGYTF	TGTGCCAGCAGCTTATCATCGATACAGGGTCGGTCCGTTAACTATGGCTACACCTTC	.	.	TRBJ1-2	TRBV11-2
CASSLGSFSGNTIYF	TGTGCCAGCAGCTTGGGTTCCTTCTCTGGAAACACCATATATTTT	.	.	TRBJ1-3	TRBV5-8
CASSPRLSAQETQYF	TGTGCCAGCAGCCCGAGACTATCCGCCCAAGAGACCCAGTACTTC	.	.	TRBJ2-5	TRBV5-6
CASSPHPGDEKLFF	TGTGCCAGCAGCCCCCACCCGGGGGATGAAAAACTGTTTTTT	.	.	TRBJ1-4	TRBV5-4
CASSPFGAVTGELFF	TGTGCCAGCAGTCCTTTCGGAGCGGTCACCGGGGAGCTGTTTTTT	.	.	TRBJ2-2	TRBV14
CASSLGDRDYATNEKLFF	TGTGCCAGCAGCTTAGGTGACAGGGATTATGCAACTAATGAAAAACTGTTTTTT	.	TRBD1	TRBJ1-4	TRBV7-9
CASRKQGLTEAFF	TGTGCCAGCAGGAAACAGGGGCTCACTGAAGCTTTCTTT	.	TRBD1	TRBJ1-1	TRBV28
CASRGTDYNSPLHF	TGTGCCAGCCGTGGGACAGACTATAATTCACCCCTCCACTTT	.	TRBD1	TRBJ1-6	TRBV2
CAGVRVDEQFF	TGTGCAGGCGTCAGGGTAGATGAGCAGTTCTTC	.	.	TRBJ2-1	TRBV30
CASSRDWTGNEQFF	TGTGCCAGCAGCAGGGACTGGACGGGGAATGAGCAGTTCTTC	once	.	TRBJ2-1	TRBV28
CASSSGQGVAYEQYF	TGTGCCAGCAGTTCGGGACAGGGAGTTGCCTACGAGCAGTACTTC	.	TRBD1	TRBJ2-7	TRBV6-6
CAISAGTGGAEAFF	TGTGCCATCAGTGCCGGGACAGGGGGCGCAGAAGCTTTCTTT	.	TRBD1	TRBJ1-1	TRBV10-3
CASSLTGESTGELFF	TGTGCCAGCAGTCTGACAGGGGAATCCACCGGGGAGCTGTTTTTT	.	TRBD1	TRBJ2-2	TRBV6-4
CASSEGRRPGEQYF	TGCGCCAGCAGTGAAGGCAGGCGTCCGGGGGAGCAGTACTTC	.	.	TRBJ2-7	TRBV10-2
CASSISHIQGQPQHF	TGTGCCAGTAGTATCTCGCATATACAGGGTCAGCCCCAGCATTTT	.	.	TRBJ1-5	TRBV19
CASSSTHQETQYF	TGCGCCAGCAGCTCTACGCACCAAGAGACCCAGTACTTC	.	.	TRBJ2-5	TRBV5-1
CASSYSSSSTDTQYF	TGTGCCAGCAGTTACTCAAGTAGCAGCACAGATACGCAGTATTTT	.	.	TRBJ2-3	TRBV6-6
CASSPSLGGDTEAFF	TGTGCCAGCTCACCAAGCCTCGGCGGGGACACTGAAGCTTTCTTT	.	.	TRBJ1-1	TRBV18
CASSPTSGRANEQFF	TGTGCCAGCAGCCCGACTAGCGGGAGGGCGAATGAGCAGTTCTTC	.	TRBD2	TRBJ2-1	TRBV6-4
CASSSGQGGDIQYF	TGTGCCAGCAGTTCCGGACAGGGCGGGGACATTCAGTACTTC	.	TRBD1	TRBJ2-4	TRBV7-9
CASIAGGPDTQYF	TGTGCCAGCATAGCGGGAGGGCCGGATACGCAGTATTTT	.	TRBD2	TRBJ2-3	TRBV2
CASSSGETQYF	TGTGCCAGCAGTTCGGGAGAGACCCAGTACTTC	.	.	TRBJ2-5	TRBV6-5
CASSLDPRGADTQYF	TGTGCCAGCAGCTTGGATCCCAGGGGCGCAGATACGCAGTATTTT	.	.	TRBJ2-3	TRBV5-1
CASRTGTANTGELFF	TGTGCCAGCAGGACAGGGACCGCGAACACCGGGGAGCTGTTTTTT	.	TRBD1	TRBJ2-2	TRBV27
CASRSPWHYEQYF	TGTGCCAGCAGGAGCCCCTGGCACTACGAGCAGTACTTC	.	.	TRBJ2-7	TRBV7-6
CASSPPDSYGYTF	TGTGCCAGCAGTCCCCCAGACAGCTATGGCTACACCTTC	.	.	TRBJ1-2	TRBV28
CASSSKARVEYEKLFF	TGTGCCAGCTCTTCAAAGGCCAGGGTGGAATATGAAAAACTGTTTTTT	.	.	TRBJ1-4	TRBV18
CASSLFGNYGYTF	TGTGCCAGCAGTTTATTTGGGAACTATGGCTACACCTTC	.	.	TRBJ1-2	TRBV27
CASSEWTLRLANVLTF	TGTGCCAGCAGCGAATGGACTCTCCGACTGGCCAACGTCCTGACTTTC	once	.	TRBJ2-6	TRBV5-4
CASSLVTSRHGEQFF	TGCGCCAGCAGCTTGGTAACTAGCCGGCACGGGGAGCAGTTCTTC	.	.	TRBJ2-1	TRBV5-1
CASSYWKGGDNQPQHF	TGTGCCAGCAGTTACTGGAAGGGAGGGGACAATCAGCCCCAGCATTTT	.	.	TRBJ1-5	TRBV6-6
CASSYRDRAGAFF	TGTGCCAGCAGTTACCGCGACAGGGCAGGGGCTTTCTTT	.	TRBD1	TRBJ1-1	TRBV6-5
CASRKSWEAFF	TGCGCCAGCAGGAAGAGTTGGGAAGCTTTCTTT	.	.	TRBJ1-1	TRBV4-1
CASSGGLAGVVGTDTQYF	TGTGCCAGCAGTGGCGGACTAGCGGGAGTCGTAGGGACAGATACGCAGTATTTT	.	TRBD2	TRBJ2-3	TRBV27
CASSLSFGALGANVLTF	TGCGCCAGCAGCTTGTCTTTCGGGGCTCTGGGGGCCAACGTCCTGACTTTC	.	.	TRBJ2-6	TRBV5-1
CASSFTYNEQFF	TGTGCCAGCAGTTTTACCTACAATGAGCAGTTCTTC	.	.	TRBJ2-1	TRBV27
CASGPRGGSSYNEQFF	TGTGCTAGTGGTCCCCGTGGCGGGAGCTCCTACAATGAGCAGTTCTTC	.	TRBD2	TRBJ2-1	TRBV12-5
CASSFRINYEQYF	TGTGCCAGCAGCTTTAGGATTAACTACGAGCAGTACTTC	.	.	TRBJ2-7	TRBV7-9
CASSLVGTRETQYF	TGCGCCAGCAGCTTGGTAGGGACTCGGGAGACCCAGTACTTC	.	.	TRBJ2-5	TRBV5-1
CASSLNGVPRSNQPQHF	TGTGCCAGCAGCTTGAATGGGGTCCCGAGGAGCAATCAGCCCCAGCATTTT	.	.	TRBJ1-5	TRBV27
CASSYTSVPGELFF	TGTGCCAGCAGCTATACTAGCGTACCCGGGGAGCTGTTTTTT	few	TRBD2	TRBJ2-2	TRBV5-4
CAWSVDESYEQYF	TGTGCCTGGAGTGTTGACGAATCCTACGAGCAGTACTTC	.	.	TRBJ2-7	TRBV30
CASSFLAGEDNEQFF	TGTGCCAGCAGCTTCCTAGCGGGAGAGGACAATGAGCAGTTCTTC	.	TRBD2	TRBJ2-1	TRBV7-9
CASSLGTGANGYTF	TGCGCCAGCAGCTTGGGGACAGGGGCCAATGGCTACACCTTC	.	TRBD1	TRBJ1-2	TRBV5-1
CATQLAESSYEQYF	TGTGCCACCCAACTAGCGGAGAGCTCCTACGAGCAGTACTTC	.	TRBD2	TRBJ2-7	TRBV27
CASSSGARVGGYTF	TGCGCCAGCAGCTCCGGTGCCAGGGTGGGTGGCTACACCTTC	.	.	TRBJ1-2	TRBV5-1
CASSSHGGLTYNEQFF	TGTGCCAGCAGCTCCCATGGGGGACTTACCTACAATGAGCAGTTCTTC	.	.	TRBJ2-1	TRBV7-2
CASSDLEKTLTGELFF	TGTGCCAGCAGTGATTTAGAGAAAACCCTAACCGGGGAGCTGTTTTTT	.	.	TRBJ2-2	TRBV2
CSVSLAADTQYF	TGCAGCGTTTCCCTAGCGGCAGATACGCAGTATTTT	.	TRBD2	TRBJ2-3	TRBV29-1
CAWSAKNMHKNIQYF	TGTGCCTGGAGTGCCAAAAACATGCACAAAAACATTCAGTACTTC	.	.	TRBJ2-4	TRBV30